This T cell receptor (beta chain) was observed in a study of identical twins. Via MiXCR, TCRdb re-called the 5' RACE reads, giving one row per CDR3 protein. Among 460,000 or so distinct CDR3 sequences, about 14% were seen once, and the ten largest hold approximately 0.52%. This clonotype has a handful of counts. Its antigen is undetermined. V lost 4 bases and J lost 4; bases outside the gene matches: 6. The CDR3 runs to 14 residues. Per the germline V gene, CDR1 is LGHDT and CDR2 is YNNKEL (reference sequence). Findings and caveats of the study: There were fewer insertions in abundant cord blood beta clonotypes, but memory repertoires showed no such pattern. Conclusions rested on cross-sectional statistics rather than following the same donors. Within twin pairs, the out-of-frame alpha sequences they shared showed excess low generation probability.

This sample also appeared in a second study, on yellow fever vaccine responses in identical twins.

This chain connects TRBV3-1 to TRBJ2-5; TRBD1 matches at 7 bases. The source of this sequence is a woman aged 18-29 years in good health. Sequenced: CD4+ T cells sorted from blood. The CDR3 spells CASSPGDRSETQYF. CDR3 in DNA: TGTGCCAGCAGCCCCGGGGACAGATCAGAGACCCAGTACTTC.